The clone carrying this T cell receptor beta chain was counted a few times. The entry originates in a study of blood T cell repertoires in COVID-19. For the study at large: Specimens from acute and convalescent COVID-19 originated in the United States, Italy and Spain. Sources were T cells, B-cell-depleted T cells, or PBMCs; the material itself was cDNA or gDNA.

V was pared by 1 base and J by 0 bases, with 5 bases of the junction left unmatched. The CDR3 loop spans 17 amino acids. CDR1 SEHNR and CDR2 FQNEAQ come from the germline V gene (reference sequence). As processed by the authors: Using reference gene primer amplification, nucleated cell counts were estimated. The assay was immunoSEQ multiplex PCR, and TCRdb's table has in-frame clones only and misses some. V and J calls plus clone size are reproduced from that table; the DNA served to infer D and trimming. The data show under 250,000 clones, less than 90% seen once. The sequence came from a woman aged 70-85 years with active or convalescent COVID-19. The chain combines TRBV7-9 with TRBJ1-3, with 8 bases lining up with TRBD1. The sample taken for sequencing was peripheral blood. The CDR3 coding sequence is TGTGCCAGCAGCTTAGGTCAGGGGGCCGTCTCTGGAAACACCATATATTTT. Translating gives CASSLGQGAVSGNTIYF.